The present entry profiles one T cell receptor (beta chain) with its context. CDR1 DFQATT and CDR2 SNEGSKA come from the germline V gene (reference sequence). The V gene lost 3 bases and the J gene lost 0 bases, with 9 bases spanning the gap. The CDR3 contains 14 residues. Original analysis: It was from reference gene primer amplification that nucleated cell counts were estimated. Method: immunoSEQ multiplex PCR; TCRdb's copy keeps in-frame clones and lacks some. The V and J calls and the clone size are those of that table, but D and trimming were determined from the DNA. This sample yields fewer than 95,000 clones, of which more than 80% are seen a single time; 25% to 30% belongs to the top ten. This sample stems from a study of blood T cell repertoires in COVID-19. Across the study: Italy, Spain and the United States were the sources of the convalescent and acute COVID-19 samples. Sources were T cells, B-cell-depleted T cells, or PBMCs; the material itself was cDNA or gDNA.

The TCR sequence derives from a man aged 50-60 years with active or convalescent COVID-19. The sample taken for sequencing was peripheral blood. This chain uses TRBV20-1 with TRBJ2-1; TRBD2 is a possible D gene (5 bases). The CDR3 here is CSASRGSSYNEQFF. In DNA, the CDR3 is TGCAGTGCTAGTCGGGGTAGCTCCTACAATGAGCAGTTCTTC.